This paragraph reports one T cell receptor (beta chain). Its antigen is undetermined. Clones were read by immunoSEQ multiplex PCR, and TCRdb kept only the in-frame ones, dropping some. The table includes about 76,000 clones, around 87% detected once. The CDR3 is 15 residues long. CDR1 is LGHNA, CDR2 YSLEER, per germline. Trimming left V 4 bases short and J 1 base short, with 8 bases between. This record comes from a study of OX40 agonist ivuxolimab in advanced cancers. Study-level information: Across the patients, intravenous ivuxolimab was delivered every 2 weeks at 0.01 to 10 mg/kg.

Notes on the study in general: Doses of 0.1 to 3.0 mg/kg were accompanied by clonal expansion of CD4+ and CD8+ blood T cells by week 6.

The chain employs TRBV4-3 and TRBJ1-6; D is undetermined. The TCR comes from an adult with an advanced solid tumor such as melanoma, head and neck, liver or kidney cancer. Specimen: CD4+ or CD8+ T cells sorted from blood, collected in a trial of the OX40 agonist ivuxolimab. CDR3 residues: CASSLTASYNSPLHF. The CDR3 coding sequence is TGCGCCAGCAGCCTTACCGCATCCTATAATTCACCCCTCCACTTT.